The T cell receptor beta chain under discussion was sequenced for a study of CD8 T cells in ankylosing spondylitis. Study-wide findings and caveats: There were earlier reports of some motif variants in reactive arthritis synovial fluid and blood. Reports say disease-linked clones showed up significantly more in matched ankylosing spondylitis synovial fluid. A TCR beta motif made of roughly eight highly homologous variants seemed typical of ankylosing spondylitis blood.

The CDR3 has 15 amino acids. Germline CDR1 is SGHAT and CDR2 is FQNNGV. Trimming pared 3 bases from V and 6 bases from J, leaving 17 bases between. TCR beta libraries were made by quantitative 5'-RACE with molecular barcodes. TCRdb processed the 5' RACE reads anew with MiXCR; each CDR3 protein has one entry. The table shows hundreds of thousands of distinct CDR3 sequences, with roughly 25% occurring only once. This clonotype showed up just a few times. Its antigen remains unidentified. The source is a male donor with ankylosing spondylitis. This chain links TRBV11-2 with TRBJ1-1; D possibly corresponds to TRBD1 (5 bases). Sequencing used blood, either unsorted or a sorted T cell fraction (not recorded which). The CDR3 DNA is TGTGCCAGCAGCTTCACCGGGACCCCGGGCGCTGAAGCTTTCTTT. Translation gives CASSFTGTPGAEAFF.